A single sample gave rise to the 20 T cell receptor beta chains below, sequenced in a study of blood T cells in healthy people across ages. A second 7 to 11 cycle PCR used barcoded and J-beta primers. TCRdb itself ran the 5' RACE reads through MiXCR, one entry per CDR3 protein. The data contain about 640,000 distinct CDR3 sequences, 25% to 30% of them singletons. The sample comprised blood. Receptors were obtained from a woman aged 80 or over in good health.

This chain joins TRBV5-1 and TRBJ2-5; 15 bases line up with TRBD2. The CDR3 loop spans 17 amino acids. Germline V gene sequence: CDR1 SGHRS, CDR2 YFSETQ. Losses at the gene ends were 4 bases for V and 2 bases for J; bases not matched to a gene: 6. In DNA form, the CDR3 reads TGCGCCAGCAGCCGAGGGACTAGCGGGAGGATACAAGAGACCCAGTACTTC. Protein: CASSRGTSGRIQETQYF.

This clonotype was detected ten times or more. The genes are TRBV20-1 and TRBJ1-4; the D gene is possibly TRBD1 (5 bases). Trimming removed 3 bases at V and 6 bases at J, with 14 bases between. There are 14 residues in the CDR3. Germline CDR1 reads DFQATT; CDR2 reads SNEGSKA (reference sequence). The CDR3: CSASKGSDDEKLFF. CDR3 nucleotide sequence: TGCAGTGCTAGTAAGGGGAGTGATGATGAAAAACTGTTTTTT.

A single count supports this clonotype. CDR3 sequence (DNA): TGTGCCTGGAGTATACTAGGGAATCTGAACACTGAAGCTTTCTTT. It translates to CAWSILGNLNTEAFF. The chain is built from TRBV30 and TRBJ1-1; D unresolved. The V and J ends lost 2 bases and 0 bases respectively, with 13 bases between them. From germline, CDR1 is GTSNPN and CDR2 SVGIG (reference sequence). The CDR3 runs 15 residues.

The CDR3 sequence: CSAKSEDRVNEQYF. The CDR3 coding sequence is TGCAGTGCAAAGAGTGAGGACCGGGTTAATGAGCAGTACTTC. This chain links TRBV20-1 with TRBJ2-1; D is unresolved. The end of the DNA fits TRBJ2-7 better, so the J call may be wrong. The germline CDR1 and CDR2 sequences are DFQATT and SNEGSKA (reference sequence). The CDR3 is 14 amino acids.

This clonotype was counted only a few times. V and J are TRBV6-2 or TRBV6-3 and TRBJ2-4; 7 bases align to TRBD1. From germline, CDR1 is MNHEY and CDR2 SVGEGT. J lost 8 bases, V lost 6 bases, and 10 bases had no gene match. This CDR3 contains 14 residues. The CDR3 sequence: CASRLRGRDYIQYF. The CDR3, as DNA: TGTGCCAGCAGGCTAAGGGGGCGCGATTACATTCAGTACTTC.

This clonotype was counted at least ten times. This chain connects TRBV20-1 to TRBJ1-2; perhaps TRBD1 as D (6 bases). V dropped 6 bases and J dropped 8 bases, with 19 bases sitting between them. CDR3 length: 13 amino acids. The germline gives CDR1 DFQATT, CDR2 SNEGSKA (reference sequence). This chain's CDR3 is CSAPGRGLGGYTF. As DNA, the CDR3 is TGCAGTGCCCCCGGCCGGGGGCTTGGCGGCTACACCTTC.

The V and J genes are TRBV7-8 and TRBJ2-3; D is possibly TRBD1 (6 bases). CDR1 is SGHVS and CDR2 is FQNEAQ in the germline V gene. The CDR3 is 15 amino acids. Trimming pared 1 base from V and 2 bases from J, leaving 10 bases between. For the CDR3, the DNA is TGTGCCAGCAGCTTAGGGACAGCCTACACAGATACGCAGTATTTT. Translating it yields CASSLGTAYTDTQYF.

This clonotype has a count of ten or more. V usage is TRBV3-1 and J usage is TRBJ2-1, with 9 bases fitting TRBD2. Germline V gene data show CDR1 as LGHDT and CDR2 as YNNKEL (reference sequence). This CDR3 spans 13 amino acids. Unmatched junction bases numbered 7, after V lost 7 bases and J lost 9 bases. The CDR3 nucleotides read TGTGCCAGCACCCGTGCGGGGGGGGGTGAGCAGTTCTTC. Amino acids: CASTRAGGGEQFF.

This clonotype was recorded at least ten times. The chain employs TRBV6-1 and TRBJ2-7, with 13 nucleotides matching TRBD2. Germline assignment: CDR1 MNHNS and CDR2 SASEGT. The ends lost 7 bases at V and 2 bases at J; junction bases unmatched: 8. The CDR3 extends over 16 amino acids. CDR3 amino acids: CASTLAGGPLTYEQYF. Written as DNA, the CDR3 is TGTGCCAGCACACTAGCGGGGGGGCCACTCACCTACGAGCAGTACTTC.

The table lists this clonotype with a few counts. A clone one base away is much larger, so this may be a read error. The V gene is TRBV18, the J gene TRBJ2-3, with 7 bases matching TRBD2. Germline CDR1 is KGHSH and CDR2 is LQKENI. The CDR3 sequence is 16 residues long. The CDR3 nucleotides are TGTACCAGCTCCTCGGGCATCGGCGGGGGTGGAGATACGCAGTATTTT. Amino acids: CTSSSGIGGGGDTQYF.

V gene TRBV7-8 combines with J gene TRBJ2-7, with D unresolved. Germline lookup yields CDR1 SGHVS and CDR2 FQNEAQ. The CDR3 runs to 16 residues. V was cut by 1 base and J by 2 bases, with 15 bases left in between. For the CDR3, the DNA is TGTGCCAGCAGCTTAGGGGTGAGAACCAAACCCTACGAGCAGTACGTC. The encoded protein is CASSLGVRTKPYEQYV.

This clonotype was detected many times. The chain uses TRBV6-2 or TRBV6-3 and TRBJ2-6; unclear D gene. Germline assignment: CDR1 MNHEY and CDR2 SVGEGT. V was pared by 4 bases and J by 0 bases, with 7 bases between. This CDR3 has 15 amino acids. DNA for the CDR3: TGTGCCAGCAGTTTGATGGGCTCTGGGGCCAACGTCCTGACTTTC. It specifies CASSLMGSGANVLTF.

At least ten counts were recorded for this clonotype. J is TRBJ2-3 and V is TRBV6-2 or TRBV6-3; 7 positions agree with TRBD1. CDR3 length: 13 amino acids. CDR1 and CDR2 (germline): MNHEY, SVGEGT. J lost 3 bases, V lost 6 bases, and 3 bases had no gene match. Here the CDR3 DNA reads TGTGCCAGCAGAAAGACAGGGACAGATACGCAGTATTTT. This encodes CASRKTGTDTQYF.

About this clonotype: Just one base apart from a much larger clone, this may be a read error. V gene TRBV10-3 combines with J gene TRBJ2-1, with a weak D call TRBD2 (6 bases). Germline CDR1 reads ENHRY; CDR2 reads SYGVKD. The CDR3 runs to 12 residues. Trimming stripped 6 bases from V and 13 bases from J, with 16 bases between. Here the CDR3 reads CAISPPGETQFF. The CDR3 bases are TGTGCCATCAGCCCTCCGGGGGAGACCCAGTTCTTC.

About this clonotype: One base away lies a much larger clone, so this may be a sequencing read error. V usage is TRBV6-6 and J usage is TRBJ2-7; 9 bases align to TRBD1. CDR3 length: 15 amino acids. The germline V gene encodes CDR1 MNHNY and CDR2 SVGAGI (reference sequence). V shed 5 bases and J 5 bases; nucleotides not matched to a gene: 10. The CDR3 here is CASSGPRDRVHEQYF. In DNA form, the CDR3 reads TGTGCCAGCAGTGGCCCGAGGGACAGGGTCCACGAGCAGTACTTC.

The table lists this clonotype with a few counts. With a much larger clone just one base away, this may be a read error. The V gene is TRBV5-1, the J gene TRBJ2-7; D may be TRBD2 (5 bases). Trimming shortened V by 4 bases and J by 6 bases, and 17 bases separated the two germline ends. The CDR3 runs 14 residues. Germline assignment: CDR1 SGHRS and CDR2 YFSETQ. The CDR3 sequence is CASSKDSRWSEQYF. The CDR3 DNA reads as TGCGCCAGCAGCAAGGACTCCCGGTGGAGCGAGCAGTACTTC.

As to this clonotype: Relative to the germline gene, one junction end is altered; a read error may explain this. The gene calls are TRBV5-1 and TRBJ1-6; D not resolved. The CDR3 has 15 amino acids. Per the germline V gene, CDR1 is SGHRS and CDR2 is YFSETQ. CDR3 nucleotides: TGCGCCAGCAGCTTGGGGGCGGGTGGTAATTCACCCCGCCACTTT. Translated, it gives CASSLGAGGNSPRHF.

The table lists this clonotype with a few counts. The chain combines TRBV6-2 or TRBV6-3 with TRBJ1-5; D possibly corresponds to TRBD1 (6 bases). Per germline, CDR1 MNHEY and CDR2 SVGEGT. Trimming pared 5 bases from V and 3 bases from J, leaving 14 bases between. The CDR3 contains 15 residues. The CDR3 nucleotides read TGTGCCAGCAGTCCGGTAGACAGGCCCAATCAGCCCCAGCATTTT. Amino acids: CASSPVDRPNQPQHF.

This clonotype turned up a few times. The chain couples TRBV28 to TRBJ1-4; a weak D match, TRBD1 (5 bases). V dropped 8 bases and J dropped 8 bases, with 15 bases sitting between them. The length of the CDR3 is 13 residues. Germline CDR1 reads MDHEN; CDR2 reads SYDVKM. The CDR3 region is CASYRVRGEKLFF. In nucleotides, the CDR3 is TGTGCCAGCTACCGGGTCCGGGGGGAAAAACTGTTTTTT.

This chain joins TRBV28 and TRBJ2-7, with D uncertain. CDR1 MDHEN and CDR2 SYDVKM come from the germline V gene. V gave up 1 base and J gave up 2 bases, with 9 bases separating them. The CDR3 runs to 14 residues. The CDR3 protein is CASSLYPVTYEQYF. For the CDR3, the DNA is TGTGCCAGCAGTTTATATCCTGTTACCTACGAGCAGTACTTC.